These 14 T cell receptor beta chains were all obtained from the same sample, sequenced in a study of metastatic and nonmetastatic thyroid tumors. Until they underwent thyroid surgery, no patient had received any treatment. TCRdb re-called clones from the PCR reads using MiXCR. The sample holds a few thousand clones, 30% seen once. What was sequenced was adjacent normal tissue. These receptors originate from a female donor with papillary thyroid cancer or a benign thyroid nodule (not recorded which). Some clones in this sample may be carry-over from other donors' samples.

This clone is medium-sized in the sample. The V gene is TRBV27, the J gene TRBJ2-1, with no clear D. The CDR3 has 15 amino acids. In germline, CDR1 is MNHEY, CDR2 SMNVEV (reference sequence). The V end was cut by 5 bases, the J end by 0 bases, with 11 bases between. CDR3 sequence: CASSLSWSSYNEQFF. CDR3 coding DNA: TGTGCCAGCAGTCTGAGCTGGAGCTCCTACAATGAGCAGTTCTTC.

The V and J genes are TRBV6-2 or TRBV6-3 and TRBJ1-5; D perhaps matches TRBD1 (5 bases). This CDR3 region has 14 residues. Germline V gives CDR1 MNHEY, CDR2 SVGEGT. Trimming took off 0 bases at V and 5 bases at J, with 8 bases between the two ends. CDR3 amino acids: CASSYSRGDQPQHF. CDR3 coding DNA: TGTGCCAGCAGTTACTCAAGGGGCGATCAGCCCCAGCATTTT.

This clone was seen a few times. The chain employs TRBV6-5 and TRBJ2-1; no clear D. CDR1 and CDR2 (germline): MNHEY, SVGAGI. Trimming took 4 bases from V and 3 from J, leaving 7 bases between them. The CDR3 length is 13 residues. CDR3 residues: CASSSFYYNEQFF. CDR3 bases: TGTGCCAGCAGTTCGTTTTACTACAATGAGCAGTTCTTC.

This chain links TRBV28 with TRBJ1-5; D may be TRBD1 (6 bases). The CDR3 has 16 residues. V shed 5 bases and J shed 0 bases, with 14 bases lying between them. CDR1 is MDHEN and CDR2 is SYDVKM in the germline V gene. The DNA of the CDR3 is TGTGCCAGCAGTCGAGTGGGGGGCTATAGCAATCAGCCCCAGCATTTT. This gives the protein CASSRVGGYSNQPQHF.

In this sample, this clone is large. The gene calls are TRBV6-2 or TRBV6-3 and TRBJ2-2; D remains unclear. V shed 5 bases and J shed 1 base, with 11 bases lying between them. CDR3 length: 15 residues. Germline CDR1 is MNHEY and CDR2 is SVGEGT. The CDR3 spells CASSLHSRNTGELFF. CDR3 in DNA: TGTGCCAGCAGTCTCCATAGCCGGAACACCGGGGAGCTGTTTTTT.

A word on this clone: The CDR3 ends on some other residue instead of the conserved phenylalanine or tryptophan, so this is likely a read error. No DNA is shown, since the ends of the CDR3 on it are uncertain; the CDR3 is the one TCRdb lists. This chain connects TRBV3-1 to TRBJ2-4; the D segment call TRBD2 is taken from the table without a DNA check. Ends included, the CDR3 has 13 residues. The germline V gene has CDR1 LGHDT and CDR2 YNNKEL (reference sequence). The CDR3 sequence: CASSLGTGEGHYL.

This clone is labeled medium-sized (0.01 to 0.1%). The sample carries other DNA sequences with the same CDR3. This rearrangement joins TRBV11-2 to TRBJ1-3; no clear D. The germline CDR1 and CDR2 sequences are SGHAT and FQNNGV. V lost 6 bases and J lost 4, with 13 bases in between. This CDR3 has 14 amino acids. The CDR3 here is CASRQTGAGNTIYF. CDR3 DNA: TGTGCCAGCAGACAGACGGGTGCGGGAAACACCATATATTTT.

This chain connects TRBV2 to TRBJ2-1; a weak D match, TRBD2 (7 bases). Deletions cut 4 bases from V and 9 bases from J, with 16 bases between. The length of the CDR3 is 14 residues. CDR1 is SNHLY, CDR2 FYNNEI, per germline. The DNA of the CDR3 is TGTGCCAGCAGTGTATCTTGGGAGGGGGGTGAGCAGTTCTTC. The encoded protein is CASSVSWEGGEQFF.

The V gene is TRBV6-2 or TRBV6-3, the J gene TRBJ2-1; TRBD2 agrees at 9 bases. V was clipped by 5 bases and J by 3 bases; unmatched bases: 17. The V gene's germline CDR1 is MNHEY and CDR2 SVGEGT. CDR3 length equals 19 residues. CDR3 amino acids: CASSPLGGGWTSVYNEQFF. CDR3 nucleotides: TGTGCCAGCAGTCCTTTAGGTGGTGGTTGGACTAGCGTCTACAATGAGCAGTTCTTC.

The chain combines TRBV6-1 with TRBJ1-6; 7 positions agree with TRBD1. This CDR3 is 13 amino acids long. The V gene end was trimmed by 5 bases and the J gene end by 9 bases; junction bases not matched to a gene: 4. The V gene's germline CDR1 is MNHNS and CDR2 SASEGT. The CDR3 DNA sequence: TGTGCCAGCAGTATGGCAGGGGGTTCACCCCTCCACTTT. Translating gives CASSMAGGSPLHF.

CDR3 bases: TGTGCCAGCAGTCTCGGTGACACGCAGTATTTT. Its translation: CASSLGDTQYF. The chain combines TRBV27 with TRBJ2-3; D uncertain. The CDR3 has 11 residues. CDR1 is MNHEY and CDR2 is SMNVEV in the germline V gene (reference sequence). Trimming cost V 5 bases and J 9 bases, with 9 bases left between them.

The gene calls are TRBV5-1 and TRBJ1-2; D remains ambiguous. With 1 base removed from V and 6 bases from J, the gap between germline ends came to 7 bases. The CDR3 length is 12 residues. Germline V CDR1 and CDR2: SGHRS, YFSETQ. The CDR3 DNA follows: TGCGCCAGCAGCTTGTTGGGGAATGGCTACACCTTC. It specifies CASSLLGNGYTF.

This clone was seen more than once but under ten times. The V gene is TRBV6-1, the J gene TRBJ2-7; weak D call: TRBD2 (7 bases). The germline CDR1 and CDR2 sequences are MNHNS and SASEGT. V lost 3 bases and J lost 5, with 14 bases in between. This CDR3 has 14 amino acids. The CDR3 region is CASSDVGGADEQYF. The CDR3 DNA is TGTGCCAGCAGTGACGTTGGGGGGGCTGACGAGCAGTACTTC.

The J gene is TRBJ2-2, the V gene TRBV20-1, with D unclear. This CDR3 comprises 13 residues. V was cut by 3 bases and J by 7 bases, with 12 bases left in between. Germline CDR1 DFQATT, CDR2 SNEGSKA (reference sequence). This CDR3 is CSARRSSFGELFF. The CDR3 DNA reads TGCAGTGCTAGGCGGAGTTCGTTCGGGGAGCTGTTTTTT.